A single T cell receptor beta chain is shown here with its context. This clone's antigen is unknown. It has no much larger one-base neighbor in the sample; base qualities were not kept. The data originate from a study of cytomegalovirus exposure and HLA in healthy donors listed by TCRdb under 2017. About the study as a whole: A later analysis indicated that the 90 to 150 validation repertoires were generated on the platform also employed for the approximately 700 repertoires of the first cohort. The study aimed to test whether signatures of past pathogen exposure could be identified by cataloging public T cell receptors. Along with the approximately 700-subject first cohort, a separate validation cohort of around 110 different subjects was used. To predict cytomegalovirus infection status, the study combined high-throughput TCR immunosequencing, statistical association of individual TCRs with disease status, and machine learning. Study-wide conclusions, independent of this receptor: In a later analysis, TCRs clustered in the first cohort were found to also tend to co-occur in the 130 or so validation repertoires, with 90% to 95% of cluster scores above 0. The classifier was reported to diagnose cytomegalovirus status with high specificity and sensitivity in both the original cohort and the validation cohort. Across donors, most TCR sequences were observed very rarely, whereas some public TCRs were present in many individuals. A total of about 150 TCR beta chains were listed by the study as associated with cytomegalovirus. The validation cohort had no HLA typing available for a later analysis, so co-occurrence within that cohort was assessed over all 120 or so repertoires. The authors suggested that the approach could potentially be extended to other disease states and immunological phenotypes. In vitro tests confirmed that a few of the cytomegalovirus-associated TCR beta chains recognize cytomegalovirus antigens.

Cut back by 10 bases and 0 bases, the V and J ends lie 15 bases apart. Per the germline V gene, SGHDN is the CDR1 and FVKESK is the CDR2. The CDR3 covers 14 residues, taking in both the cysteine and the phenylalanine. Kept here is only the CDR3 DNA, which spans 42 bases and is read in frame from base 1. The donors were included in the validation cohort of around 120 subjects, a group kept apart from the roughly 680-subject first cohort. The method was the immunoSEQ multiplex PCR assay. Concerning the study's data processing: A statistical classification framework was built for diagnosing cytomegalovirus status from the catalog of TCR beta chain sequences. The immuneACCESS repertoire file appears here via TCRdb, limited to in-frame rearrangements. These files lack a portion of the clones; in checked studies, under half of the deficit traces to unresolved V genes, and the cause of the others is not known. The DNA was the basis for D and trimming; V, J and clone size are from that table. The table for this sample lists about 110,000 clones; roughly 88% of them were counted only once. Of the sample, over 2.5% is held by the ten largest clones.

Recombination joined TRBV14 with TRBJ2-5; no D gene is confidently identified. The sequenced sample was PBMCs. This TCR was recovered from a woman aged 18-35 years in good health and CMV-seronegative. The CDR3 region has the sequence CANNIRVYQETQYF. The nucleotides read TGTGCCAACAACATTCGTGTGTACCAAGAGACCCAGTACTTC.